The clone carrying this T cell receptor (beta chain) occurred a few times. The target antigen is unknown. A junction end diverges from the germline sequence, so it may reflect a read error. Authors' data handling: For papillary thyroid cancer, a distant-metastasis classifier was constructed from CDR3 differences observed across clinicopathological groups. TCRdb re-analyzed the PCR reads through MiXCR. The V and J calls and clone size are TCRdb's, not the authors'. The sample gives about 27,000 clones, roughly 15% of which show up once; about 5.7% is in the top ten. The sample comes from a study of metastatic and nonmetastatic thyroid tumors. For the study at large: For malignant and benign thyroid patients, tumor or nodule tissue and blood were the sources whose repertoires were compared. Study-wide findings and caveats: For both blood and tumor, malignant thyroid tumors reportedly showed significantly higher TCR beta diversity than benign nodules did.

Ahead of thyroid surgery, no patient had received treatment of any kind. The sample taken for sequencing was blood. This receptor was identified in a male donor with papillary thyroid cancer or a benign thyroid nodule (not recorded which). Some clones in this sample may be carry-over from other donors' samples.

The CDR3 DNA sequence: TGTGCCAGCGCGACCTTTAGAGGGAACACAGGGGAGCTGTTTTTT. Protein sequence: CASATFRGNTGELFF. This chain links TRBV6-4 with TRBJ2-2; a weak D match, TRBD2 (5 bases). This CDR3 has 15 amino acids. Germline CDR1 and CDR2: MRHNA and SNTAGT.